The 14 T cell receptor beta chains below all came from one sample that was sequenced in a study of T cell responses to AZD1222 COVID-19 vaccine. The repertoire was sequenced with immunoSEQ multiplex PCR; TCRdb's copy has only in-frame clones and lacks some. The sample yields about 150,000 clones, 90% seen once. Sequenced here: peripheral blood, sampled on day 0 of AZD1222 vaccination. The receptors originated from an adult in good health.

This clone was observed a handful of times. The chain recombines TRBV25-1 with TRBJ2-7, with 9 bases that match TRBD1. CDR1 is MGHDK, CDR2 SYGVNS, per germline. The CDR3 runs to 14 residues. Trimming removed 5 bases from V and 3 bases from J; junction bases left unmatched: 5. CDR3 sequence (DNA): TGTGCCAGCAGTCCGGGACAGGGAATCTACGAGCAGTACTTC. The encoded protein is CASSPGQGIYEQYF.

The chain has TRBV6-1 and TRBJ1-1; 10 positions match TRBD1. The CDR3 spans 15 residues. Trimming cost V 3 bases and J 3 bases; bases outside gene matches: 4. The V gene's germline CDR1 is MNHNS and CDR2 SASEGT. The CDR3 DNA is TGTGCCAGCAGTGACGGGACAGGGGCCCACACTGAAGCTTTCTTT. Encoded protein: CASSDGTGAHTEAFF.

This chain joins TRBV28 and TRBJ1-5, with D perhaps matching TRBD1 (5 bases). Germline CDR1 is MDHEN and CDR2 is SYDVKM. V shed 3 bases and J shed 1 base, with 10 bases lying between them. This CDR3 has 15 amino acids. The CDR3 nucleotides read TGTGCCAGCAGTTTTCCGAGGGGAAGCAATCAGCCCCAGCATTTT. Translating it yields CASSFPRGSNQPQHF.

The chain couples TRBV4-2 to TRBJ2-7; D gene unclear. Germline values: CDR1 LGHNA, CDR2 YNFKEQ. V lost 3 bases and J lost 0, with 6 bases in between. The CDR3 contains 13 residues. CDR3 nucleotide sequence: TGTGCCAGCAGCCATTCCAGCTCCTACGAGCAGTACTTC. Protein product: CASSHSSSYEQYF.

Comment on this clone: The same CDR3 is also encoded by other DNA sequences in this sample. The chain combines TRBV9 with TRBJ2-1; unclear D gene. The CDR3 consists of 13 residues. The V end lost 0 bases, the J end lost 4 bases, and 5 bases lay between the germline ends. Germline loops: CDR1 SGDLS, CDR2 YYNGEE. This CDR3 is CASSVAEYNEQFF. The CDR3 coding sequence is TGTGCCAGCAGCGTAGCCGAATACAATGAGCAGTTCTTC.

J is TRBJ2-1 and V is TRBV27, with no clear D. Trimming stripped 7 bases from V and 3 bases from J, with 19 bases between. This CDR3 is built from 16 residues. Germline V CDR1 and CDR2: MNHEY, SMNVEV (reference sequence). The CDR3 coding sequence is TGTGCCAGCATGATCCGTAGAGCATTAGGCTACAATGAGCAGTTCTTC. This sequence encodes CASMIRRALGYNEQFF.

The chain links TRBV27 to TRBJ2-1; D is unclear. The ends were cut back, 5 bases at V and 4 bases at J, with 18 bases in the middle. The CDR3 has 16 residues. Germline V lookup: CDR1 MNHEY, CDR2 SMNVEV (reference sequence). For the CDR3, the DNA is TGTGCCAGCAGTCTATATGGAACCCAGCGTTACAATGAGCAGTTCTTC. Translated: CASSLYGTQRYNEQFF.

This clone has only one observation. The chain uses TRBV7-9 and TRBJ2-2, with D tentatively TRBD1 (6 bases). The V end lost 4 bases, the J end lost 0 bases, and 12 bases lay between the germline ends. This CDR3 region has 16 residues. The germline V gene encodes CDR1 SEHNR and CDR2 FQNEAQ (reference sequence). The CDR3 bases are TGTGCCAGCAGCTCGACAGGCCTTACGAACACCGGGGAGCTGTTTTTT. It is translated as CASSSTGLTNTGELFF.

This rearrangement joins TRBV28 to TRBJ2-1; D is ambiguous. The V gene's germline CDR1 is MDHEN and CDR2 SYDVKM. Trimming took off 6 bases at V and 3 bases at J, with 15 bases between the two ends. The CDR3 length is 15 residues. CDR3 DNA: TGTGCCAGCAGCCCAGAGGTAGCAGTCTACAATGAGCAGTTCTTC. Its protein product is CASSPEVAVYNEQFF.

The V gene is TRBV12-3 or TRBV12-4, the J gene TRBJ2-7; 7 nucleotides align to TRBD2. This CDR3 comprises 13 residues. With 5 bases clipped from V and 6 bases from J, the junction kept 7 bases outside the gene matches. The CDR3 bases are TGTGCCAGCAGTCTAGGACTAGTCACCGAGCAGTACTTC. Translation gives CASSLGLVTEQYF.

The chain has TRBV10-3 and TRBJ1-5; D unresolved. This CDR3 contains 15 residues. Looked up from germline, CDR1 is ENHRY and CDR2 is SYGVKD. The V end lost 0 bases, the J end lost 1 base, and 7 bases lay between the germline ends. Here the CDR3 reads CAISESTGSNQPQHF. Here the CDR3 DNA reads TGTGCCATCAGTGAGTCGACGGGGAGCAATCAGCCCCAGCATTTT.

The gene calls are TRBV6-4 and TRBJ2-2, with 7 bases matching TRBD2. The germline CDR1 and CDR2 sequences are MRHNA and SNTAGT. The CDR3 totals 16 residues. Trimming took 3 bases from V and 1 from J; bases not matched to a gene: 5. This CDR3 is CASSDSASGNTGELFF. CDR3 sequence (DNA): TGTGCCAGCAGTGATTCGGCTAGCGGGAACACCGGGGAGCTGTTTTTT.

The chain carries TRBV4-3 and TRBJ1-1; maybe TRBD1 (6 bases). The CDR3 is made up of 16 amino acids. The V and J ends lost 4 bases and 0 bases respectively, with 15 bases between them. CDR1 and CDR2 from the germline V gene are LGHNA and YSLEER. The CDR3 sequence: CASSPANREVNTEAFF. The CDR3 region has the DNA TGCGCCAGCAGCCCAGCAAACAGGGAGGTGAACACTGAAGCTTTCTTT.

The chain uses TRBV5-1 and TRBJ1-1; 10 bases are a match to TRBD1. V dropped 3 bases and J dropped 4; count of bases not matched to a gene: 3. The CDR3 runs 14 residues. The germline CDR1 and CDR2 sequences are SGHRS and YFSETQ. DNA for the CDR3: TGCGCCAGCAGCTCTGGACAGGGGGGCACTGAAGCTTTCTTT. Translation: CASSSGQGGTEAFF.